The 2 T cell receptor beta chains listed next were all sequenced from one sample in a study of OX40 agonist ivuxolimab in advanced cancers. Method: immunoSEQ multiplex PCR; TCRdb's copy keeps in-frame clones and lacks some. The data show more than 60,000 clones, around 86% seen once. The sample here was CD4+ or CD8+ T cells sorted from blood, taken in a trial of the OX40 agonist ivuxolimab. These receptors originate from an adult with an advanced solid tumor such as melanoma, head and neck, liver or kidney cancer.

The chain is built from TRBV11-2 and TRBJ2-5; tentative D call: TRBD1 (6 bases). The germline V and J ends were trimmed by 0 bases and 0 bases, with 14 bases remaining between them. CDR1 SGHAT and CDR2 FQNNGV come from the germline V gene. The length of the CDR3 is 17 residues. The CDR3 reads CASSLDGVGTNQETQYF. The DNA for the CDR3 is TGTGCCAGCAGCTTAGATGGGGTCGGGACAAACCAAGAGACCCAGTACTTC.

V gene TRBV2 combines with J gene TRBJ2-7; 7 bases fit TRBD2. Germline values: CDR1 SNHLY, CDR2 FYNNEI. J lost 3 bases, V lost 10 bases, and 15 bases had no gene match. The CDR3 has 15 residues. The chain's CDR3 is CATDGGETTGYEQYF. The CDR3 DNA is TGTGCCACCGATGGGGGGGAAACTACGGGCTACGAGCAGTACTTC. Combining the CDR3 with reference TRBV2 and TRBJ2-7 gives the whole variable domain EPEVTQTPSHQVTQMGQEVILRCVPISNHLYFYWYRQILGQKVEFLVSFYNNEISEKSEIFDDQFSVERPDGSNFTLKIRSTKLEDSAMYFCATDGGETTGYEQYFGPGTRLTVT.